What follows are 9 T cell receptor beta chains derived from one specimen sequenced in a study of identical twins. TCRdb passed the 5' RACE reads through MiXCR, listing each CDR3 protein once. The sample contains just over 450,000 distinct CDR3 sequences, approximately 15% of which appear only once. These data also featured in a second study, about yellow fever vaccine responses in identical twins.

The sequenced sample consisted of CD4+ T cells sorted from blood. These TCRs come from a woman younger than 35 in good health.

This clonotype was detected ten times or more. The chain couples TRBV29-1 to TRBJ2-3, with a possible D match to TRBD1 (6 bases). There are 16 residues in the CDR3. Germline-derived CDR1 and CDR2 are SQVTM and ANQGSEA. V lost 4 bases and J 2 bases, leaving 19 bases between the germline ends. The DNA of the CDR3 is TGCAGCGTTGGCGGACAGCGAGATGACGTCACAGATACGCAGTATTTT. Translated, it gives CSVGGQRDDVTDTQYF.

This clonotype was seen repeatedly, ten times or more. The chain recombines TRBV10-3 with TRBJ1-6; D uncertain. The V and J ends lost 5 bases and 2 bases respectively, with 7 bases between them. This CDR3 comprises 14 residues. CDR1 and CDR2 from the germline V gene are ENHRY and SYGVKD. The CDR3 sequence is CAISLDAYNSPLHF. In DNA, the CDR3 is TGTGCCATCAGTTTGGACGCCTATAATTCACCCCTCCACTTT.

This clonotype was observed a handful of times. The chain joins TRBV20-1 to TRBJ1-1; D possibly corresponds to TRBD1 (5 bases). The V gene's germline CDR1 is DFQATT and CDR2 SNEGSKA (reference sequence). With 0 bases removed from V and 0 bases from J, the gap between germline ends came to 14 bases. The CDR3 has 16 amino acids. CDR3 bases: TGCAGTGCTAGAGATCAGACAGCCCTCATGAACACTGAAGCTTTCTTT. Protein: CSARDQTALMNTEAFF.

This clonotype occurred a few times. V usage is TRBV14 and J usage is TRBJ2-2, with no clear D. The V end lost 1 base, the J end lost 2 bases, and 8 bases lay between the germline ends. The CDR3 has 15 residues. In germline, CDR1 is SGHDN, CDR2 FVKESK. CDR3 bases: TGTGCCAGCAGCCAAGTACGGGTTAACACCGGGGAGCTGTTTTTT. Its translation: CASSQVRVNTGELFF.

This clonotype has just a few counts. The chain employs TRBV4-1 and TRBJ2-5, with TRBD1 identical over 8 bases. This CDR3 region has 16 residues. Germline assignment: CDR1 MGHRA and CDR2 YSYEKL. V was pared by 0 bases and J by 3 bases, with 6 bases of the junction left unmatched. DNA of the CDR3: TGCGCCAGCAGCCAAGACCCTTTGACAGGGGAAGAGACCCAGTACTTC. As protein: CASSQDPLTGEETQYF.

V and J are TRBV6-5 and TRBJ2-2; the D is unclear. Germline CDR1 reads MNHEY; CDR2 reads SVGAGI. The CDR3 is 11 amino acids. V lost 7 bases, J lost 6 bases, and 6 bases lay in between. The CDR3 DNA is TGTGCCAGCACAAACGCCGGGGAGCTGTTTTTT. It yields the protein CASTNAGELFF.

The chain combines TRBV12-3 or TRBV12-4 with TRBJ2-1; a weak D match, TRBD2 (6 bases). This CDR3 has 15 residues. Trimming took 3 bases from V and 9 from J, leaving 18 bases between them. CDR3 protein: CASSFSGGLGSEQFF. The CDR3 coding sequence is TGTGCCAGCAGTTTTAGCGGTGGGCTAGGGAGTGAGCAGTTCTTC.

The chain is built from TRBV27 and TRBJ2-2, with 11 positions matching TRBD2. Germline assignment: CDR1 MNHEY and CDR2 SMNVEV (reference sequence). The CDR3 has 19 amino acids. Trimming at V came to 2 bases and at J to 2 bases, leaving 10 bases not matched to a gene. The CDR3 here is CASSLRPPGLAANTGELFF. DNA of the CDR3: TGTGCCAGCAGTTTAAGACCTCCGGGACTAGCGGCTAACACCGGGGAGCTGTTTTTT.

This clonotype was seen a handful of times. The rearrangement joins TRBV6-5 to TRBJ2-6, with 7 positions matching TRBD2. V was clipped by 0 bases and J by 0 bases; unmatched bases: 5. The CDR3 is 18 residues long. CDR1 is MNHEY and CDR2 is SVGAGI in the germline V gene. In DNA form, the CDR3 reads TGTGCCAGCAGTTACTCGAGCAGCGGGATCTCTGGGGCCAACGTCCTGACTTTC. It is translated as CASSYSSSGISGANVLTF.